This entry lists 27 T cell receptor beta chains sequenced from one sample in a study of beta chain features in type 1 diabetes. Their target antigens are unknown. Overall study results and limits: Patients with Type 1 diabetes showed moderately but significantly shorter TCRB CDR3s in all four CD4+ subsets.

The isolated RNA, all of it, was reverse transcribed, so expressed TCRB transcripts were what got sequenced. Profiled with immunoSEQ multiplex PCR; TCRdb holds only in-frame clones, not every one. The table lists 200,000 to 250,000 clones, roughly 17% of them singletons, with approximately 0.087% in the top ten. The source material was naive CD4+ T cells from blood. The receptors were gathered from a man aged 25-40 years with type 1 diabetes.

J is TRBJ1-1 and V is TRBV28; TRBD1 matches at 8 bases. This CDR3 has 16 residues. CDR1 is MDHEN, CDR2 SYDVKM, per germline. With V trimmed by 4 bases and J by 0 bases, 7 bases remained unmatched. The DNA for the CDR3 is TGTGCCAGCAGTTCCCAGGGGGCCCAGGTGAACACTGAAGCTTTCTTT. It specifies CASSSQGAQVNTEAFF.

The chain is built from TRBV7-9 and TRBJ2-1, with 8 bases aligning to TRBD2. Germline V gives CDR1 SEHNR, CDR2 FQNEAQ (reference sequence). The CDR3 extends over 14 amino acids. The J segment lost 9 bases and the V segment lost 3 bases, leaving 7 bases of the junction unmatched. CDR3 nucleotides: TGTGCCAGCAGCTTTCAAGCGGGAGAGGGTGAGCAGTTCTTC. Protein product: CASSFQAGEGEQFF. Drawing the rest from reference TRBV7-9 and TRBJ2-1, the complete variable domain is DTGVSQNPRHKITKRGQNVTFRCDPISEHNRLYWYRQTLGQGPEFLTYFQNEAQLEKSRLLSDRFSAERPKGSFSTLEIQRTEQGDSAMYLCASSFQAGEGEQFFGPGTRLTVL.

The chain joins TRBV30 to TRBJ1-1; TRBD1 is a possible D gene (6 bases). CDR1 GTSNPN and CDR2 SVGIG come from the germline V gene (reference sequence). V shed 2 bases and J shed 11 bases, with 15 bases lying between them. CDR3 length: 12 amino acids. The CDR3 nucleotides are TGTGCCTGGAGTATCTCAGGGGTTTCGGCTTTCTTT. Protein product: CAWSISGVSAFF. The variable domain in full, completed from reference TRBV30 and TRBJ1-1, reads SQTIHQWPATLVQPVGSPLSLECTVEGTSNPNLYWYRQAAGRGLQLLFYSVGIGQISSEVPQNLSASRPQDRQFILSSKKLLLSDSGFYLCAWSISGVSAFFGQGTRLTVV.

This clone was seen more than once but under ten times. The J gene is TRBJ1-4, the V gene TRBV29-1; 9 bases align to TRBD1. Trimming took 6 bases from V and 4 from J; bases not matched to a gene: 3. Germline V CDR1 and CDR2: SQVTM, ANQGSEA. This CDR3 comprises 13 residues. CDR3 in DNA: TGCAGCGTGGGACAGGGCCTTAATGAAAAACTGTTTTTT. Its protein is CSVGQGLNEKLFF.

This clone has a handful of counts. This rearrangement joins TRBV5-4 to TRBJ2-7; D gene ambiguous. V dropped 3 bases and J dropped 6 bases, with 13 bases sitting between them. The CDR3 totals 13 residues. The V gene's germline CDR1 is SGHNT and CDR2 YYREEE (reference sequence). The DNA of the CDR3 is TGTGCCAGCAGCTCCGACATGCCCCGCGAGCAGTACTTC. Translation: CASSSDMPREQYF.

The chain couples TRBV13 to TRBJ2-3; the D is unclear. This CDR3 spans 12 amino acids. Germline V CDR1 and CDR2: PRHDT, FYEKMQ (reference sequence). Trimming stripped 2 bases from V and 6 bases from J, with 6 bases between. The chain's CDR3 is CASSLRKDTQYF. Written as DNA, the CDR3 is TGTGCCAGCAGCTTACGAAAGGATACGCAGTATTTT.

This clone has a handful of counts. This sequence joins TRBV5-1 and TRBJ2-7; tentatively, D is TRBD1 (6 bases). The CDR3 is 13 residues long. With 4 bases removed from V and 1 base from J, the gap between germline ends came to 9 bases. Looked up from germline, CDR1 is SGHRS and CDR2 is YFSETQ. The CDR3 here is CASSHGQSYEQYF. The CDR3 DNA sequence: TGCGCCAGCAGCCACGGACAGTCCTACGAGCAGTACTTC.

V gene TRBV7-2 combines with J gene TRBJ1-1, with 7 bases matching TRBD1. V lost 5 bases to trimming and J lost 1 base; unmatched junction nucleotides: 7. The CDR3 sequence is 15 residues long. CDR1 is SGHTA, CDR2 FQGNSA, per germline. CDR3: CASSLATGRNTEAFF. CDR3 nucleotide sequence: TGTGCCAGCAGCCTGGCGACAGGGCGGAACACTGAAGCTTTCTTT.

This clone was seen only a few times. This sequence joins TRBV29-1 and TRBJ2-7; 7 nucleotides align to TRBD2. The CDR3 has 14 residues. The V segment lost 4 bases and the J segment 0 bases; nucleotides outside the gene matches: 6. Germline CDR1 reads SQVTM; CDR2 reads ANQGSEA. The CDR3 sequence: CSVAAGTDSYEQYF. Here the CDR3 DNA reads TGCAGCGTTGCAGCGGGGACCGACTCCTACGAGCAGTACTTC.

The chain links TRBV7-8 to TRBJ2-7; maybe TRBD2 (5 bases). Germline assignment: CDR1 SGHVS and CDR2 FQNEAQ. The CDR3 extends over 15 amino acids. The V end was cut by 1 base, the J end by 3 bases, with 13 bases between. CDR3 in DNA: TGTGCCAGCAGCTTAGGCCAGCGGATATACTACGAGCAGTACTTC. It translates to CASSLGQRIYYEQYF. Combining the CDR3 with reference TRBV7-8 and TRBJ2-7 gives the whole variable domain GAGVSQSPRYKVAKRGQDVALRCDPISGHVSLFWYQQALGQGPEFLTYFQNEAQLDKSGLPSDRFFAERPEGSVSTLKIQRTQQEDSAVYLCASSLGQRIYYEQYFGPGTRLTVT.

The chain has TRBV30 and TRBJ2-5, with TRBD2 identical over 10 bases. This CDR3 comprises 15 residues. CDR1 is GTSNPN and CDR2 is SVGIG in the germline V gene (reference sequence). With 0 bases clipped from V and 2 bases from J, the junction kept 3 bases outside the gene matches. The CDR3 sequence is CAWSVGTSDQETQYF. CDR3 DNA sequence: TGTGCCTGGAGTGTAGGGACTAGCGATCAAGAGACCCAGTACTTC.

This sequence joins TRBV6-5 and TRBJ1-2, with 8 bases identical to TRBD1. CDR1 is MNHEY, CDR2 SVGAGI, per germline. Germline trimming cut 6 bases from V and 6 bases from J; bases unmatched to any gene: 6. The CDR3 has 13 residues. CDR3 sequence reads: CASRRTGMDGYTF. The CDR3 DNA sequence: TGTGCCAGCAGAAGGACAGGGATGGATGGCTACACCTTC.

The rearrangement links TRBV6-5 to TRBJ2-1, with a weak D call TRBD2 (5 bases). This CDR3 has 12 amino acids. V was trimmed by 6 bases and J by 13 bases, leaving 16 bases between them. The germline CDR1 and CDR2 sequences are MNHEY and SVGAGI. The CDR3 spells CASRQTTDTQFF. The CDR3 DNA sequence: TGTGCCAGCAGGCAGACTACCGACACCCAGTTCTTC.

In this sample, this clone turned up a few times. This chain connects TRBV27 to TRBJ2-4; D remains ambiguous. The germline V and J ends were trimmed by 0 bases and 0 bases, with 9 bases remaining between them. CDR3 size: 16 residues. CDR1 and CDR2 from the germline V gene are MNHEY and SMNVEV (reference sequence). Here the CDR3 reads CASSLSKGLAKNIQYF. CDR3 bases: TGTGCCAGCAGTTTATCGAAAGGCTTAGCCAAAAACATTCAGTACTTC.

The chain uses TRBV18 and TRBJ2-1; D is ambiguous. The CDR3 covers 16 residues. V lost 1 base and J 0 bases, leaving 10 bases between the germline ends. Germline V gene data show CDR1 as KGHSH and CDR2 as LQKENI. Here the CDR3 reads CASSPQYSSSYNEQFF. In DNA, the CDR3 is TGTGCCAGCTCACCACAGTACTCTAGCTCCTACAATGAGCAGTTCTTC.

This clone was seen only a few times. The chain links TRBV25-1 to TRBJ1-1; maybe TRBD1 (5 bases). Germline-derived CDR1 and CDR2 are MGHDK and SYGVNS. This CDR3 region has 11 residues. V lost 3 bases and J 11 bases, leaving 10 bases between the germline ends. Here the CDR3 DNA reads TGTGCCAGCAGTGAGACAGCTATCGCTTTCTTT. It yields the protein CASSETAIAFF.

This clone has only a few counts. The rearrangement uses TRBV28 and TRBJ2-3, with 12 bases matching TRBD2. Losses at the gene ends were 5 bases for V and 4 bases for J; bases not matched to a gene: 4. The CDR3 loop spans 15 amino acids. CDR1 MDHEN and CDR2 SYDVKM come from the germline V gene. The DNA of the CDR3 is TGTGCCAGCAGTCTTCTAGCGGGAGGGCCAGATACGCAGTATTTT. Translated: CASSLLAGGPDTQYF.

This clone was picked up a small number of times. The chain has TRBV6-1 and TRBJ2-1; TRBD1 might be the D (5 bases). This CDR3 spans 13 amino acids. V was pared by 1 base and J by 10 bases, with 11 bases between. Looked up from germline, CDR1 is MNHNS and CDR2 is SASEGT. CDR3 region: CASSEGRVGEQFF. The CDR3 DNA reads TGTGCCAGCAGTGAAGGCAGGGTGGGCGAGCAGTTCTTC.

A few counts support this clone. The chain recombines TRBV5-4 with TRBJ1-1, with TRBD1 identical over 7 bases. V shed 5 bases, J shed 3 bases, and the junction held 10 bases outside the gene matches. Germline loops: CDR1 SGHNT, CDR2 YYREEE (reference sequence). This CDR3 is built from 15 residues. The CDR3 nucleotides read TGTGCCAGCAGTTACTTTGACAGGGTTCACACTGAAGCTTTCTTT. Translating it yields CASSYFDRVHTEAFF.

The sample holds a few counts of this clone. The V gene is TRBV29-1, the J gene TRBJ2-5; 11 positions agree with TRBD2. The CDR3 contains 13 residues. J gave up 4 bases and V 7 bases, and 5 bases lay outside the gene matches. Germline assignment: CDR1 SQVTM and CDR2 ANQGSEA. This CDR3 is CSAISGRGETQYF. The CDR3 DNA reads TGCAGCGCAATTAGCGGGAGGGGAGAGACCCAGTACTTC.

This clone was seen a handful of times. The V call is TRBV4-1, the J call TRBJ2-5; D is undetermined. The CDR3 length is 14 residues. V was clipped by 1 base and J by 5 bases, with 11 bases between them. Germline values: CDR1 MGHRA, CDR2 YSYEKL. The CDR3: CASSQGLGTETQYF. DNA for the CDR3: TGCGCCAGCAGCCAAGGTCTAGGAACGGAGACCCAGTACTTC.

This clone has a handful of counts. The rearrangement uses TRBV5-1 and TRBJ2-7, with D maybe TRBD1 (6 bases). The CDR3 totals 14 residues. The V and J ends lost 0 bases and 3 bases respectively, with 10 bases between them. Germline-derived CDR1 and CDR2 are SGHRS and YFSETQ. This CDR3 is CASSLGTEHYEQYF. Written as DNA, the CDR3 is TGCGCCAGCAGCTTGGGGACAGAACACTACGAGCAGTACTTC.

The chain has TRBV5-1 and TRBJ2-6; 8 bases match TRBD1. The CDR3 runs to 16 residues. Per the germline V gene, CDR1 is SGHRS and CDR2 is YFSETQ. With 4 bases clipped from V and 2 bases from J, the junction kept 5 bases outside the gene matches. The CDR3 spells CASSRQGSAGANVLTF. The DNA of the CDR3 is TGCGCCAGCAGCAGACAGGGGTCGGCTGGGGCCAACGTCCTGACTTTC.

The DNA for the CDR3 is TGTGCCAGCAGTGAATTGATCAGCGGGAGTTTCTCGGAGACCCAGTACTTC. The encoded protein is CASSELISGSFSETQYF. The chain combines TRBV25-1 with TRBJ2-5, with 8 bases that match TRBD2. The CDR3 sequence is 17 residues long. From germline, CDR1 is MGHDK and CDR2 SYGVNS. Losses at the gene ends were 1 base for V and 5 bases for J; bases not matched to a gene: 12.

In its sample, this clone was seen a few times. J is TRBJ2-1 and V is TRBV4-1, with 7 positions matching TRBD2. CDR1 is MGHRA and CDR2 is YSYEKL in the germline V gene. CDR3 length equals 13 residues. Trimming cost V 0 bases and J 10 bases; bases outside gene matches: 3. The CDR3 loop is CASSQDREGEQFF. The CDR3 DNA reads TGCGCCAGCAGCCAAGATAGGGAGGGGGAGCAGTTCTTC.

The J gene is TRBJ2-3, the V gene TRBV28; no definite D call. There are 11 residues in the CDR3. V was trimmed by 6 bases and J by 3 bases, leaving 4 bases between them. From germline, CDR1 is MDHEN and CDR2 SYDVKM. CDR3 DNA: TGTGCCAGCAGCAAGACAGATACGCAGTATTTT. It yields the protein CASSKTDTQYF.

This clone was detected a few times. The chain links TRBV18 to TRBJ2-6; D unclear. CDR3 size: 15 residues. V lost 4 bases and J lost 4, with 11 bases in between. Germline CDR1 is KGHSH and CDR2 is LQKENI. The CDR3 bases are TGTGCCAGCTCACACCCGGTGGCAGGGGCCAACGTCCTGACTTTC. It translates to CASSHPVAGANVLTF.